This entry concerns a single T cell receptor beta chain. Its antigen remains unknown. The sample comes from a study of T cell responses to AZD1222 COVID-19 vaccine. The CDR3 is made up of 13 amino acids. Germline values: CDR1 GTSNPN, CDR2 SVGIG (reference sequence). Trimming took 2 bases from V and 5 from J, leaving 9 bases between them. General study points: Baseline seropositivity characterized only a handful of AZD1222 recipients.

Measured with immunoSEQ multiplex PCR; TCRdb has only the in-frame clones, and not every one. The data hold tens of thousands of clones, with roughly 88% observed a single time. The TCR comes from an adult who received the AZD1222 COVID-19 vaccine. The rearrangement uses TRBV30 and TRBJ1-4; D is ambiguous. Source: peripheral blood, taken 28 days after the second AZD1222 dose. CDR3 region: CAWSTRRNEKLFF. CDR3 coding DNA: TGTGCCTGGAGTACGAGGCGGAATGAAAAACTGTTTTTT.